The 15 T cell receptor beta chains below come from one sample, sequenced in a study of blood T cell repertoires in COVID-19 (dated by TCRdb to between 2020 and 2021). The library relied on the immunoSEQ multiplex PCR assay. TCRdb retrieved this table from immuneACCESS and kept in-frame rearrangements only. Not all clones are present; in checked studies, unresolved V genes account for under half, and no reason is known for the remainder. This sample has 200,000 to 250,000 clones in its table, and approximately 85% of those were observed once. 2.9% of the sample is in the top ten clones. Sample: peripheral blood. The source is a man aged 45 to 65 who had recovered from COVID-19.

The V gene is TRBV5-1, the J gene TRBJ2-2; D is possibly TRBD2 (6 bases). Per germline, CDR1 SGHRS and CDR2 YFSETQ. V lost 4 bases and J 4 bases, leaving 14 bases between the germline ends. The CDR3 contains 15 residues. CDR3 region: CASSLRDSFTGELFF. The CDR3, as DNA: TGCGCCAGCAGCCTCCGGGACTCTTTCACCGGGGAGCTGTTTTTT.

The chain joins TRBV19 to TRBJ2-1, with D perhaps matching TRBD1 (6 bases). This CDR3 has 15 residues. CDR1 and CDR2 from the germline V gene are LNHDA and SQIVND (reference sequence). V lost 5 bases and J lost 0, with 11 bases in between. This CDR3 is CASSDRRSSYNEQFF. In nucleotides, the CDR3 is TGTGCCAGTAGTGACAGGCGGAGCTCCTACAATGAGCAGTTCTTC. Combining the CDR3 with reference TRBV19 and TRBJ2-1 gives the whole variable domain DGGITQSPKYLFRKEGQNVTLSCEQNLNHDAMYWYRQDPGQGLRLIYYSQIVNDFQKGDIAEGYSVSREKKESFPLTVTSAQKNPTAFYLCASSDRRSSYNEQFFGPGTRLTVL.

This clone was detected once. The chain uses TRBV5-1 and TRBJ2-5, with TRBD1 matching over 7 bases. Losses at the gene ends were 5 bases for V and 2 bases for J; bases not matched to a gene: 3. The CDR3 consists of 13 residues. CDR1 SGHRS and CDR2 YFSETQ come from the germline V gene. The CDR3 is CASSNRGQETQYF. The DNA for the CDR3 is TGCGCCAGCAGTAACAGGGGACAAGAGACCCAGTACTTC.

This clone has more than one count but fewer than ten. The V call is TRBV10-1, the J call TRBJ2-7; D uncertain. CDR3 size: 13 residues. The germline V gene encodes CDR1 WNHNN and CDR2 SYGVQD (reference sequence). V lost 3 bases, J lost 6 bases, and 12 bases lay in between. The CDR3 DNA is TGCGCCAGCAGTGAAAAGGTAGCCGGCGAGCAGTACTTC. Translation: CASSEKVAGEQYF.

CDR3 sequence (DNA): TGTGCCATCAGGGACAGCAATGAAAAACTGTTTTTT. Its translation: CAIRDSNEKLFF. The rearrangement joins TRBV10-3 to TRBJ1-4; a possible D gene is TRBD1 (6 bases). The CDR3 covers 12 residues. In germline, CDR1 is ENHRY, CDR2 SYGVKD. Trimming removed 6 bases at V and 5 bases at J, with 7 bases between.

The chain joins TRBV18 to TRBJ2-3; D is ambiguous. The germline gives CDR1 KGHSH, CDR2 LQKENI. Trimming left V 0 bases short and J 2 bases short, with 6 bases between. The CDR3 runs 14 residues. DNA for the CDR3: TGTGCCAGCTCACCACCTTTAAACACAGATACGCAGTATTTT. Amino acids: CASSPPLNTDTQYF.

V usage is TRBV18 and J usage is TRBJ1-5, with D possibly being TRBD1 (5 bases). CDR1 KGHSH and CDR2 LQKENI come from the germline V gene. The CDR3 is 15 residues long. Between the trimmed V and J ends, which lost 0 bases and 2 bases, there was a span of 8 bases. The CDR3 loop is CASSPPARGNQPQHF. CDR3 nucleotide sequence: TGTGCCAGCTCACCACCGGCCAGGGGCAATCAGCCCCAGCATTTT.

The chain uses TRBV5-1 and TRBJ2-1; weak D call: TRBD2 (8 bases). In germline, CDR1 is SGHRS, CDR2 YFSETQ. V was trimmed by 4 bases and J by 9 bases, leaving 20 bases between them. The CDR3 contains 15 residues. CDR3 DNA sequence: TGCGCCAGCAGCCCGGGAGGGGGCGCTCGAAGTGAGCAGTTCTTC. This codes for CASSPGGGARSEQFF.

This sequence joins TRBV5-4 and TRBJ1-1; D is unclear. The germline CDR1 and CDR2 sequences are SGHNT and YYREEE (reference sequence). The CDR3 loop spans 13 amino acids. V was clipped by 3 bases and J by 3 bases, with 9 bases between them. In DNA form, the CDR3 reads TGTGCCAGCAGCTCCCCGCGGGACACTGAAGCTTTCTTT. Translated: CASSSPRDTEAFF.

This clone was counted once. Other nucleotide sequences in the sample specify the same CDR3. This sequence joins TRBV5-1 and TRBJ2-7; D might be TRBD1 (6 bases). The germline CDR1 and CDR2 sequences are SGHRS and YFSETQ. CDR3 size: 14 residues. Between the trimmed V and J ends, which lost 0 bases and 2 bases, there was a span of 9 bases. CDR3 amino acids: CASSLGQGPYEQYF. CDR3 nucleotides: TGCGCCAGCAGCTTGGGGCAGGGGCCCTACGAGCAGTACTTC.

V usage is TRBV15 and J usage is TRBJ1-3; D is ambiguous. V was shortened by 0 bases and J by 1 base, with 4 bases between the two germline ends. The V gene's germline CDR1 is LNHNV and CDR2 YYDKDF (reference sequence). The CDR3 extends over 14 amino acids. The CDR3 reads CATSRDISGNTIYF. As DNA, the CDR3 is TGTGCCACCAGCAGAGACATTTCTGGAAACACCATATATTTT.

The V call is TRBV28, the J call TRBJ2-1; 8 bases fit TRBD2. Germline V lookup: CDR1 MDHEN, CDR2 SYDVKM. The CDR3 contains 15 residues. V was pared by 6 bases and J by 5 bases, with 9 bases of the junction left unmatched. The CDR3 coding sequence is TGTGCCAGCAGCTTCAGCGGGAGAATTGACAATGAGCAGTTCTTC. This sequence encodes CASSFSGRIDNEQFF.

V is TRBV20-1 and J is TRBJ2-2; the match to TRBD2 covers 8 bases. V trimming: 3 bases; J trimming: 1 base; junction bases outside the gene matches: 7. There are 16 residues in the CDR3. Looked up from germline, CDR1 is DFQATT and CDR2 is SNEGSKA (reference sequence). CDR3: CSASKTGLGNTGELFF. The CDR3 nucleotides read TGCAGTGCTAGTAAAACGGGACTAGGGAACACCGGGGAGCTGTTTTTT.

The chain couples TRBV28 to TRBJ2-7, with a possible D match to TRBD2 (5 bases). There are 18 residues in the CDR3. Between the trimmed V and J ends, which lost 7 bases and 0 bases, there was a span of 25 bases. The germline V gene has CDR1 MDHEN and CDR2 SYDVKM. CDR3 in amino acids: CASKFPPGVGGRSYEQYF. CDR3 DNA sequence: TGTGCCAGCAAGTTCCCCCCCGGGGTGGGCGGCCGCTCCTACGAGCAGTACTTC.

The rearrangement links TRBV5-1 to TRBJ2-1, with D tentatively TRBD2 (6 bases). In germline, CDR1 is SGHRS, CDR2 YFSETQ. V dropped 4 bases and J dropped 0 bases, with 20 bases sitting between them. The CDR3 runs 18 residues. This CDR3 is CASSQGTLAQISYNEQFF. The CDR3 coding sequence is TGCGCCAGCAGCCAGGGTACCCTAGCGCAAATCTCCTACAATGAGCAGTTCTTC.